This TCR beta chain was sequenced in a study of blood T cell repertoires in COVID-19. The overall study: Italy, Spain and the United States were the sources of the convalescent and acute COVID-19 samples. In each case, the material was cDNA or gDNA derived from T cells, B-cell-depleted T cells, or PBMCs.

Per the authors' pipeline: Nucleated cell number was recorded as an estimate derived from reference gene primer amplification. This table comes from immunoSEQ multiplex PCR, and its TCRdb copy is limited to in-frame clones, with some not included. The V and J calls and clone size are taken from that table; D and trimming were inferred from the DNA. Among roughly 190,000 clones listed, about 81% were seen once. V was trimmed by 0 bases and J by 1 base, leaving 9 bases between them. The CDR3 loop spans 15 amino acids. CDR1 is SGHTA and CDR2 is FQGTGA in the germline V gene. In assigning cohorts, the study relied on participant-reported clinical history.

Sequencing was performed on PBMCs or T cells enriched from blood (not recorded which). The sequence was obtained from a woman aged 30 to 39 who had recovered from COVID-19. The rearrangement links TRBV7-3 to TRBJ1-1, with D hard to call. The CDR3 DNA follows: TGTGCCAGCAGCTTAACTCCCACAGAGAACACTGAAGCTTTCTTT. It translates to CASSLTPTENTEAFF.